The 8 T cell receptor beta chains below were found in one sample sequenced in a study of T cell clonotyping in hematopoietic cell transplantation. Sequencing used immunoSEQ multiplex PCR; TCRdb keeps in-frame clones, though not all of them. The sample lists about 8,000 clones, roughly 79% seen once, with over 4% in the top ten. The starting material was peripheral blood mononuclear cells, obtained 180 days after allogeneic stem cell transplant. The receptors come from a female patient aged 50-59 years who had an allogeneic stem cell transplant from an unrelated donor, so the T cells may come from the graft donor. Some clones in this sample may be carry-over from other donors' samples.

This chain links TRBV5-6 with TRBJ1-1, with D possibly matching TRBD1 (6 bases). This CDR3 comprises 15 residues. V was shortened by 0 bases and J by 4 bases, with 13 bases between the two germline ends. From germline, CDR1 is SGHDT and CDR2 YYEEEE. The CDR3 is CASSLAATGSTEAFF. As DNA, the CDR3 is TGTGCCAGCAGCTTGGCCGCAACAGGGAGCACTGAAGCTTTCTTT.

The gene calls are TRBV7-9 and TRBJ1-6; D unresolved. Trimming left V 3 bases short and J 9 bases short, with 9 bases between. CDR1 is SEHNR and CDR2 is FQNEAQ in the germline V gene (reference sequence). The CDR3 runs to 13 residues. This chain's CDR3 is CASSFEGSSPLHF. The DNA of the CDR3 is TGTGCCAGCAGCTTCGAGGGTAGTTCACCCCTCCACTTT.

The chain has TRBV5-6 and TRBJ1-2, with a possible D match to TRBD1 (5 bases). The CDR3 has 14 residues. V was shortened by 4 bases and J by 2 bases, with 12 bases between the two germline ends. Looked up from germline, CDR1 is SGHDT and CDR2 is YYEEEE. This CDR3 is CASSRDLRNYGYTF. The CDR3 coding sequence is TGTGCCAGCAGCCGGGACCTAAGGAACTATGGCTACACCTTC.

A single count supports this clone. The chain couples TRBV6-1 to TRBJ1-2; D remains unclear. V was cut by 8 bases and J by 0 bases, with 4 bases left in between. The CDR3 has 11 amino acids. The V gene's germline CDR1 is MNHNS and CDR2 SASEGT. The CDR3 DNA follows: TGTGCCAGCCAGGCTAACTATGGCTACACCTTC. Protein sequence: CASQANYGYTF.

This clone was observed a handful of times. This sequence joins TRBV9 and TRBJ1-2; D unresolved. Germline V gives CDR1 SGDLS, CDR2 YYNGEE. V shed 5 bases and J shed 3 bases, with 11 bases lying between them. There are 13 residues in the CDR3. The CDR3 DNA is TGTGCCAGCAGTCACAGCTCGCACTATGGCTACACCTTC. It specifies CASSHSSHYGYTF. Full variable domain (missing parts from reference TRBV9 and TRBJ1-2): DSGVTQTPKHLITATGQRVTLRCSPRSGDLSVYWYQQSLDQGLQFLIQYYNGEERAKGNILERFSAQQFPDLHSELNLSSLELGDSALYFCASSHSSHYGYTFGSGTRLTVV.

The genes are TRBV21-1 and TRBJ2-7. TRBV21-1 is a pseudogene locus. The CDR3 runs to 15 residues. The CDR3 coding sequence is TGTGCCAGCACCTCCCCTTTGGGACCCTACTACGAGCAGTACTTC. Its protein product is CASTSPLGPYYEQYF.

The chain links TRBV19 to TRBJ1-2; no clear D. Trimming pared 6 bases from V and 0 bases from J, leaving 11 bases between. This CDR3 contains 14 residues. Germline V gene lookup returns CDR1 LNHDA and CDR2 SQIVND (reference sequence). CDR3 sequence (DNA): TGTGCCAGTAGATTGGGCAGCGCTAACTATGGCTACACCTTC. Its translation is CASRLGSANYGYTF.

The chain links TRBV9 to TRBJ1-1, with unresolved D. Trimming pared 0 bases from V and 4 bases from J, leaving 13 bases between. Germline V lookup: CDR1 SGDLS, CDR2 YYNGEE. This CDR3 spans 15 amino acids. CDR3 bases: TGTGCCAGCAGCGTAGGAGCGGCAGGAATCACTGAAGCTTTCTTT. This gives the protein CASSVGAAGITEAFF.